The rows below give T cell receptor beta chains drawn from one sample of a study of T cell changes during pregnancy in multiple sclerosis. Profiled with immunoSEQ multiplex PCR; TCRdb holds only in-frame clones, not every one. The sample records about 100,000 clones, 85% to 95% being singletons. The source material was peripheral blood, sampled in the third trimester of pregnancy. These TCRs come from a female donor in good health, enrolled as a control in a pregnancy study. CDR3s leave out the opening cysteine and the closing phenylalanine or tryptophan. Fields, in order: clone size, J gene, V gene, CDR3 protein. Some rows have no size entry. The others give once, few or many, or a class for an expanded clone.

clone size: NA
J gene: TRBJ1-3
V gene: TRBV6-5
CDR3 protein: ASSGANSGNTIY

clone size: NA
J gene: TRBJ1-2
V gene: TRBV14
CDR3 protein: ASSQVMGADYGYT

clone size: NA
J gene: TRBJ2-1
V gene: TRBV4-3
CDR3 protein: ASSQTPSGGATEQF

clone size: NA
J gene: TRBJ2-7
V gene: TRBV30
CDR3 protein: AWSVKLAGSYEQY

clone size: once
J gene: TRBJ2-2
V gene: TRBV7-8
CDR3 protein: ASSIVGTNTGELF

clone size: NA
J gene: TRBJ2-6
V gene: TRBV7-3
CDR3 protein: ASSPTRGVRLDSGANVLT

clone size: NA
J gene: TRBJ2-1
V gene: TRBV6-1
CDR3 protein: ASTTASSYNEQF

clone size: NA
J gene: TRBJ1-5
V gene: TRBV28
CDR3 protein: ASSSLRGYSNQPQH

clone size: NA
J gene: TRBJ2-7
V gene: TRBV11-1
CDR3 protein: ASSSAGASYEQY

clone size: NA
J gene: TRBJ1-1
V gene: TRBV30
CDR3 protein: AWDRGRRTEAF

clone size: NA
J gene: TRBJ2-5
V gene: TRBV27
CDR3 protein: ASSSQGLALETQY

clone size: NA
J gene: TRBJ2-1
V gene: TRBV7-2
CDR3 protein: ASSMRGGTDNEQF

clone size: NA
J gene: TRBJ2-5
V gene: TRBV4-3
CDR3 protein: ASSQEPAGGQETQY

clone size: NA
J gene: TRBJ2-7
V gene: TRBV5-1
CDR3 protein: ASSVAIPGQGAYEQY

clone size: NA
J gene: TRBJ2-5
V gene: TRBV11-1
CDR3 protein: ASSNPTGGQETQY

clone size: NA
J gene: TRBJ2-7
V gene: TRBV7-9
CDR3 protein: ASSPSGSSYEQY

clone size: NA
J gene: TRBJ2-1
V gene: TRBV7-9
CDR3 protein: ASSLQLAGGLLYNEQF

clone size: NA
J gene: TRBJ2-2
V gene: TRBV2
CDR3 protein: ASTRLAGITGELF

clone size: NA
J gene: TRBJ2-5
V gene: TRBV7-2
CDR3 protein: ASSSPTTRETQY

clone size: NA
J gene: TRBJ1-4
V gene: TRBV28
CDR3 protein: ASRGPTGDGEKLF

clone size: NA
J gene: TRBJ1-1
V gene: TRBV7-2
CDR3 protein: ASSLNRDTEAF

clone size: NA
J gene: TRBJ2-7
V gene: TRBV23-1
CDR3 protein: ARRASRDCYEQY

clone size: NA
J gene: TRBJ2-1
V gene: TRBV6-5
CDR3 protein: ASRQGAYNEQF

clone size: NA
J gene: TRBJ2-7
V gene: TRBV30
CDR3 protein: AWAGFSYEQY

clone size: NA
J gene: TRBJ2-7
V gene: TRBV10-2
CDR3 protein: ASSFLAGYEQY

clone size: NA
J gene: TRBJ1-2
V gene: TRBV5-5
CDR3 protein: ASNPGGVGYT

clone size: NA
J gene: TRBJ2-4
V gene: TRBV2
CDR3 protein: ATTFPGEAKNIQY

clone size: NA
J gene: TRBJ2-3
V gene: TRBV9
CDR3 protein: ASTLGLAEGTDTQY

clone size: NA
J gene: TRBJ2-3
V gene: TRBV9
CDR3 protein: ASSVAGASGTDTQY

clone size: NA
J gene: TRBJ2-3
V gene: TRBV2
CDR3 protein: ASSGDTTDTQY

clone size: NA
J gene: TRBJ2-1
V gene: TRBV4-3
CDR3 protein: ASSQVSGPNEQF

clone size: NA
J gene: TRBJ1-2
V gene: TRBV7-9
CDR3 protein: ASSFPEEIYT

clone size: NA
J gene: TRBJ2-5
V gene: TRBV30
CDR3 protein: AWSVGGSRGTQY